This T cell receptor (beta chain) appears in the sequencing data of a study of blood T cell repertoires in COVID-19. On the study more broadly: COVID-19 samples from acute and convalescent phases originated in the United States, Italy and Spain. Sources were T cells, B-cell-depleted T cells, or PBMCs; the material itself was cDNA or gDNA.

The CDR3 length is 17 residues. The V gene's germline CDR1 is SGHNT and CDR2 YYREEE (reference sequence). Trimming stripped 4 bases from V and 5 bases from J, with 23 bases between. Enrollees, about 18 to 95 years old, lived in 24 US areas. Repertoires were generated with immunoSEQ multiplex PCR, while TCRdb's copy carries only in-frame clones and drops some. The sample shows roughly 200,000 clones, 87% of them seen only once. This clonotype originated in a man between 18 and 29 years old with acute COVID-19. Sequencing input: PBMCs or T cells enriched from blood (not recorded which). The V gene is TRBV5-4, the J gene TRBJ2-3; D is possibly TRBD2 (7 bases). This CDR3 is CASSRIGAGQGRDTQYF. The CDR3, as DNA: TGTGCCAGCAGCCGCATCGGAGCGGGACAAGGTAGAGATACGCAGTATTTT. Full variable domain (remainder filled in from reference TRBV5-4 and TRBJ2-3): ETGVTQSPTHLIKTRGQQVTLRCSSQSGHNTVSWYQQALGQGPQFIFQYYREEENGRGNFPPRFSGLQFPNYSSELNVNALELDDSALYLCASSRIGAGQGRDTQYFGPGTRLTVL.